This entry lists 12 T cell receptor beta chains sequenced from one sample in a study of T cells in Graves' hyperthyroidism and ophthalmopathy. TCR beta CDR3 regions were amplified from RNA transcripts. The HTBI set primed first-round TCR CDR3 RT-PCR. TCRdb reprocessed the multiplex PCR reads via MiXCR and lists one record per CDR3 protein. The repertoire holds hundreds of thousands of distinct CDR3 sequences, around 13% seen once, with roughly 10% in the top ten. Material for sequencing was blood. These receptors originate from a woman younger than 30 with Graves' hyperthyroidism.

This rearrangement joins TRBV15 to TRBJ1-6; the D gene is possibly TRBD1 (5 bases). Germline V CDR1 and CDR2: LNHNV, YYDKDF (reference sequence). This CDR3 contains 14 residues. V was cut by 5 bases and J by 15 bases, with 20 bases left in between. The chain's CDR3 is CATSLPGTGAFLHF. The CDR3 region has the DNA TGTGCCACCAGCCTACCGGGGACGGGCGCTTTCCTCCACTTT.

This clonotype was counted many times. The V gene is TRBV12-3 or TRBV12-4, the J gene TRBJ1-1; 8 nucleotides agree with TRBD1. The CDR3 has 17 amino acids. After removal of 2 bases from V and 11 bases from J, the junction contained 19 bases not matched to a gene. CDR3 region: CASSLSRRTGYYQPAFF. The DNA for the CDR3 is TGTGCCAGCAGTTTAAGCAGAAGGACAGGGTATTATCAACCTGCTTTCTTT.

This clonotype was detected ten times or more. The chain joins TRBV30 to TRBJ2-3; D perhaps matches TRBD1 (6 bases). V shed 0 bases and J shed 2 bases, with 12 bases lying between them. This CDR3 spans 15 amino acids. Per the germline V gene, CDR1 is GTSNPN and CDR2 is SVGIG (reference sequence). The CDR3 protein is CAWSVMGAFTDTQYF. The DNA for the CDR3 is TGTGCCTGGAGTGTTATGGGGGCCTTCACAGATACGCAGTATTTT.

V is TRBV19 and J is TRBJ1-5; possible D gene TRBD1, 5 bases. The CDR3 length is 14 residues. V was pared by 6 bases and J by 4 bases, with 13 bases between. Per the germline V gene, CDR1 is LNHDA and CDR2 is SQIVND (reference sequence). CDR3 in DNA: TGTGCCAGTAGGCAGCTATCAGGGAATCAGCCCCAGCATTTT. Protein sequence: CASRQLSGNQPQHF.

The chain links TRBV10-1 to TRBJ1-6; possible D gene TRBD1, 5 bases. This CDR3 has 18 amino acids. The germline V and J ends were trimmed by 6 bases and 0 bases, with 18 bases remaining between them. Germline lookup yields CDR1 WNHNN and CDR2 SYGVQD (reference sequence). Here the CDR3 reads CASSTGTRKSSYNSPLHF. The DNA for the CDR3 is TGCGCCAGCAGCACCGGGACCCGTAAGAGCTCCTATAATTCACCCCTCCACTTT.

This sequence joins TRBV19 and TRBJ1-5; no firm D call. This CDR3 is built from 15 residues. V was cut by 3 bases and J by 1 base, with 10 bases left in between. CDR1 LNHDA and CDR2 SQIVND come from the germline V gene (reference sequence). The CDR3 is CASSIRGGSNQPQHF. Here the CDR3 DNA reads TGTGCCAGTAGTATTCGCGGTGGGAGCAATCAGCCCCAGCATTTT. Full variable domain (rest looked up from reference TRBV19 and TRBJ1-5): DGGITQSPKYLFRKEGQNVTLSCEQNLNHDAMYWYRQDPGQGLRLIYYSQIVNDFQKGDIAEGYSVSREKKESFPLTVTSAQKNPTAFYLCASSIRGGSNQPQHFGDGTRLSIL.

This clonotype was seen a single time. The chain employs TRBV2 and TRBJ1-5; TRBD1 matches 9 bases. V gave up 6 bases and J gave up 2 bases; unmatched junction bases: 5. The CDR3 runs to 15 residues. CDR1 is SNHLY, CDR2 FYNNEI, per germline. The CDR3 DNA reads TGTGCCAGCAGGAACCGGGACAGGGGCAATCAGCCCCAGCATTTT. Its protein is CASRNRDRGNQPQHF. The full variable domain, in which reference TRBV2 and TRBJ1-5 provide the parts outside the CDR3, is EPEVTQTPSHQVTQMGQEVILRCVPISNHLYFYWYRQILGQKVEFLVSFYNNEISEKSEIFDDQFSVERPDGSNFTLKIRSTKLEDSAMYFCASRNRDRGNQPQHFGDGTRLSIL.

This clonotype was counted many times. This rearrangement joins TRBV28 to TRBJ1-5; 9 nucleotides align to TRBD1. CDR1 MDHEN and CDR2 SYDVKM come from the germline V gene. The J segment lost 7 bases and the V segment lost 6 bases, leaving 7 bases of the junction unmatched. The CDR3 contains 14 residues. The CDR3 protein is CASRGQGSEQPQHF. For the CDR3, the DNA is TGTGCCAGCAGGGGACAGGGATCGGAGCAGCCCCAGCATTTT. Full variable domain (outside the CDR3, taken from reference TRBV28 and TRBJ1-5): DVKVTQSSRYLVKRTGEKVFLECVQDMDHENMFWYRQDPGLGLRLIYFSYDVKMKEKGDIPEGYSVSREKKERFSLILESASTNQTSMYLCASRGQGSEQPQHFGDGTRLSIL.

This clonotype was observed many times. J is TRBJ2-7 and V is TRBV5-1; tentatively, D is TRBD2 (5 bases). The germline V and J ends were trimmed by 2 bases and 2 bases, with 14 bases remaining between them. The CDR3 is 15 residues long. CDR1 and CDR2 from the germline V gene are SGHRS and YFSETQ. CDR3 loop: CASSLEDSTTYEQYF. Here the CDR3 DNA reads TGCGCCAGCAGCTTAGAGGACTCGACAACCTACGAGCAGTACTTC.

The gene calls are TRBV5-6 and TRBJ2-7, with 15 bases aligning to TRBD2. The V gene end was trimmed by 3 bases and the J gene end by 7 bases; junction bases not matched to a gene: 8. The length of the CDR3 is 16 residues. Germline CDR1 is SGHDT and CDR2 is YYEEEE. The CDR3 loop is CASSSRTSGRAEEQYF. In DNA form, the CDR3 reads TGTGCCAGCAGCTCTAGGACTAGCGGGAGGGCGGAGGAGCAGTACTTC.

This clonotype was seen more than once but under ten times. The rearrangement joins TRBV27 to TRBJ2-1, with D uncertain. This CDR3 spans 15 amino acids. The V end was cut by 5 bases, the J end by 4 bases, with 15 bases between. Looked up from germline, CDR1 is MNHEY and CDR2 is SMNVEV (reference sequence). The CDR3 DNA sequence: TGTGCCAGCAGTCCCCCCACGGCTGGATACAATGAGCAGTTCTTC. It is translated as CASSPPTAGYNEQFF.

This clonotype was seen repeatedly, ten times or more. V gene TRBV29-1 combines with J gene TRBJ1-1; TRBD1 might be the D (5 bases). CDR1 and CDR2 (germline): SQVTM, ANQGSEA. The CDR3 has 14 amino acids. The V gene lost 6 bases and the J gene lost 1 base, with 15 bases spanning the gap. The CDR3 here is CSVHRAGPNTEAFF. The CDR3 nucleotides are TGCAGCGTCCACAGAGCGGGACCGAACACTGAAGCTTTCTTT.